The text below deals with one T cell receptor (beta chain). RNA totalling about 0.5 to 1 ug underwent reverse transcription with random hexamers. TCRdb reanalysed the immunoSEQ multiplex PCR reads using MiXCR and keeps one entry per CDR3 protein. This sample has 90,000 to 150,000 distinct CDR3 sequences, with 90% to 95% found just once. This entry is derived from a study of CD8 T cells in Susac syndrome. The germline V gene has CDR1 MNHEY and CDR2 SMNVEV (reference sequence). Trimming removed 4 bases from V and 8 bases from J; junction bases left unmatched: 6. This CDR3 region has 13 residues. Controls were drawn from healthy donors and were matched for age and sex.

The specimen was CD4+ T cells from PBMCs. The receptor comes from a human donor in good health. V gene TRBV27 combines with J gene TRBJ1-2; the match to TRBD1 covers 8 bases. In DNA form, the CDR3 reads TGTGCCAGCAGTTCCCGGACAGGGCGAGGCTACACCTTC. Amino acid sequence: CASSSRTGRGYTF.